Presented here are 17 T cell receptor beta chains from one specimen sequenced in a study of early T cells in non-severe SARS-CoV-2 infection. Each CDR3 protein gets one entry after TCRdb re-called the 5' RACE reads with MiXCR. The table includes approximately 34,000 distinct CDR3 sequences, approximately 8% detected once. The input for sequencing was whole blood, taken at baseline. The receptors derive from an adult who was a healthcare worker with PCR-confirmed SARS-CoV-2 infection or an uninfected control (not recorded which).

This clonotype was counted a few times. V usage is TRBV4-3 and J usage is TRBJ2-7; 7 nucleotides align to TRBD2. The CDR3 consists of 14 residues. The germline gives CDR1 LGHNA, CDR2 YSLEER. With 4 bases clipped from V and 2 bases from J, the junction kept 5 bases outside the gene matches. The CDR3 bases are TGCGCCAGCAGCCTCCACGGGGGGACCTACGAGCAGTACTTC. Amino acids: CASSLHGGTYEQYF.

This sequence joins TRBV6-4 and TRBJ2-5; D uncertain. This CDR3 is built from 9 residues. The V end was cut by 6 bases, the J end by 4 bases, with 0 bases between. Germline CDR1 is MRHNA and CDR2 is SNTAGT. The chain's CDR3 is CASRETQYF. The CDR3 region has the DNA TGTGCCAGCAGAGAGACCCAGTACTTC.

The table lists this clonotype with many counts. This sequence joins TRBV5-1 and TRBJ2-1, with 7 bases that match TRBD1. The trim removed 2 bases at V and 5 bases at J, leaving 10 bases unmatched. Per germline, CDR1 SGHRS and CDR2 YFSETQ. The CDR3 extends over 16 amino acids. CDR3 sequence reads: CASSFLPMGQNNEQFF. The CDR3 DNA follows: TGCGCCAGCAGCTTTCTCCCCATGGGACAGAACAATGAGCAGTTCTTC.

In this sample, this clonotype turned up a few times. V gene TRBV28 combines with J gene TRBJ2-7; 7 bases are shared with TRBD2. CDR3 length: 18 amino acids. Germline CDR1 MDHEN, CDR2 SYDVKM. Unmatched junction bases numbered 14, after V lost 3 bases and J lost 0 bases. CDR3 in DNA: TGTGCCAGCAGTTTGGGCGCGGGGGAATATACGGACTCCTACGAGCAGTACTTC. It encodes CASSLGAGEYTDSYEQYF.

This chain links TRBV7-9 with TRBJ2-1; maybe TRBD2 (6 bases). V gave up 11 bases and J gave up 3 bases, with 11 bases separating them. The CDR3 is 12 residues long. CDR1 is SEHNR and CDR2 is FQNEAQ in the germline V gene (reference sequence). The CDR3 region is CAGTAGYNEQFF. CDR3 bases: TGTGCCGGGACTGCGGGCTACAATGAGCAGTTCTTC. Full variable domain (outside the CDR3, taken from reference TRBV7-9 and TRBJ2-1): DTGVSQNPRHKITKRGQNVTFRCDPISEHNRLYWYRQTLGQGPEFLTYFQNEAQLEKSRLLSDRFSAERPKGSFSTLEIQRTEQGDSAMYLCAGTAGYNEQFFGPGTRLTVL.

This clonotype was seen at least ten times. This chain links TRBV7-9 with TRBJ1-1, with D hard to call. V was pared by 4 bases and J by 3 bases, with 15 bases between. This CDR3 has 15 residues. CDR1 and CDR2 from the germline V gene are SEHNR and FQNEAQ (reference sequence). Here the CDR3 reads CASSSGPGEDTEAFF. As DNA, the CDR3 is TGTGCCAGCAGCTCCGGTCCAGGTGAGGACACTGAAGCTTTCTTT.

This clonotype has a count of ten or more. The J gene is TRBJ2-3, the V gene TRBV29-1; D remains unclear. CDR1 is SQVTM, CDR2 ANQGSEA, per germline. The CDR3 sequence is 14 residues long. Between the trimmed V and J ends, which lost 8 bases and 2 bases, there was a span of 17 bases. In DNA, the CDR3 is TGCAGCCTCGCAGAGGTGCGCGACACAGATACGCAGTATTTT. Its protein is CSLAEVRDTDTQYF.

The rearrangement links TRBV12-3 or TRBV12-4 to TRBJ1-3; D gene uncertain. There are 13 residues in the CDR3. V was cut by 6 bases and J by 4 bases, with 10 bases left in between. The CDR3, as DNA: TGTGCCAGCAGACCCGGCGGCGGAAACACCATATATTTT. Its protein product is CASRPGGGNTIYF.

This clonotype was counted only a few times. The rearrangement links TRBV6-2 or TRBV6-3 to TRBJ1-1; D unresolved. Trimming took off 0 bases at V and 3 bases at J, with 2 bases between the two ends. Looked up from germline, CDR1 is MNHEY and CDR2 is SVGEGT. CDR3 length: 12 amino acids. For the CDR3, the DNA is TGTGCCAGCAGTTACTCTTACACTGAAGCTTTCTTT. It yields the protein CASSYSYTEAFF.

This clonotype was detected a few times. The junction differs from germline at one of its ends, possibly a read error. The chain is built from TRBV7-7 and TRBJ2-6, with 7 positions matching TRBD2. This CDR3 is 17 amino acids long. Germline CDR1 is SSHAT and CDR2 is FNYEAQ (reference sequence). CDR3 sequence (DNA): TGTGCTAGCAGCTTAGGCGCGGCGGGGGTTGGGGCCAACGTCCTGACTTTC. This gives the protein CASSLGAAGVGANVLTF.

As regards this clonotype: A read error may explain this, as a much larger clone is one base away. The chain couples TRBV15 to TRBJ2-5; D remains ambiguous. The germline V gene encodes CDR1 LNHNV and CDR2 YYDKDF (reference sequence). This CDR3 has 13 residues. The V end was cut by 7 bases, the J end by 0 bases, with 9 bases between. The CDR3 loop reads CATNSSYQETQYF. CDR3 DNA: TGTGCCACCAACAGCTCGTACCAAGAGACCCAGTACTTC.

The V and J genes are TRBV30 and TRBJ2-1; TRBD2 might be the D (5 bases). The germline V and J ends were trimmed by 1 base and 5 bases, with 9 bases remaining between them. The CDR3 has 13 amino acids. CDR1 and CDR2 (germline): GTSNPN, SVGIG (reference sequence). CDR3 nucleotide sequence: TGTGCCTGGAGTGAGGACGGGGACAATGAGCAGTTCTTC. Protein: CAWSEDGDNEQFF.

This clonotype was seen more than once but under ten times. V and J are TRBV29-1 and TRBJ2-7, with a tentative D call TRBD1 (7 bases). The ends were cut back, 4 bases at V and 3 bases at J, with 13 bases in the middle. In germline, CDR1 is SQVTM, CDR2 ANQGSEA. The CDR3 sequence is 13 residues long. The CDR3 sequence: CSVGQGGNYEQYF. CDR3 DNA: TGCAGCGTTGGTCAGGGGGGTAACTACGAGCAGTACTTC.

In this sample, this clonotype turned up a few times. V and J are TRBV3-1 and TRBJ2-1; maybe TRBD1 (5 bases). The CDR3 spans 12 residues. Per the germline V gene, CDR1 is LGHDT and CDR2 is YNNKEL (reference sequence). The V end was cut by 0 bases, the J end by 15 bases, with 12 bases between. CDR3 sequence (DNA): TGTGCCAGCAGCCAAGACCGACAGAGGCGGTTCTTC. This sequence encodes CASSQDRQRRFF.

This clonotype was observed at least ten times. CDR3 nucleotide sequence: TGTGCCAGCAGTAAAGCCCCAACAACGAACACCGGGGAGCTGTTTTTT. This codes for CASSKAPTTNTGELFF. This rearrangement joins TRBV6-4 to TRBJ2-2; D gene unclear. Trimming shortened V by 5 bases and J by 0 bases, and 13 bases separated the two germline ends. There are 16 residues in the CDR3. From germline, CDR1 is MRHNA and CDR2 SNTAGT.

At least ten counts were recorded for this clonotype. This chain connects TRBV29-1 to TRBJ1-1; 8 nucleotides align to TRBD1. Germline-derived CDR1 and CDR2 are SQVTM and ANQGSEA. Germline trimming cut 5 bases from V and 2 bases from J; bases unmatched to any gene: 4. This CDR3 spans 13 amino acids. In nucleotides, the CDR3 is TGCAGCGTTCGGGACAGGTTTAACACTGAAGCTTTCTTT. Protein product: CSVRDRFNTEAFF.

This clonotype was picked up many times. V gene TRBV7-8 combines with J gene TRBJ1-1, with D perhaps matching TRBD1 (5 bases). Per germline, CDR1 SGHVS and CDR2 FQNEAQ. CDR3 size: 15 residues. Trimming shortened V by 5 bases and J by 4 bases, and 17 bases separated the two germline ends. CDR3 region: CASSTSGGVGTEAFF. CDR3 coding DNA: TGTGCCAGCAGCACATCTGGGGGGGTCGGCACTGAAGCTTTCTTT.